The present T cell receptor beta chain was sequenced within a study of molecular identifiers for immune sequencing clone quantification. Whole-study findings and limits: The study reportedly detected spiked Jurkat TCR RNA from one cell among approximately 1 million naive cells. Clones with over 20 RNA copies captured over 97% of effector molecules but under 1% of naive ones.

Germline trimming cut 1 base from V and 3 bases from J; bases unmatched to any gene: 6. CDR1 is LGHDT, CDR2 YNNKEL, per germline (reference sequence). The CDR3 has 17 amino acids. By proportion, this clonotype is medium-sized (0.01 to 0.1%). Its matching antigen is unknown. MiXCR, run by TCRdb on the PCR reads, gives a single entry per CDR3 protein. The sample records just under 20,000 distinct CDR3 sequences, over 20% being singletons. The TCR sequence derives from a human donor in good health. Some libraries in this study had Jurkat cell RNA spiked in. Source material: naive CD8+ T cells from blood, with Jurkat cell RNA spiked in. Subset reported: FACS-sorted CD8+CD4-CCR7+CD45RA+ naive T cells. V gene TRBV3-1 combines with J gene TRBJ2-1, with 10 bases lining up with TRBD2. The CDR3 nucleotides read TGTGCCAGCAGCCAAGTTCCGACTAGCGGGTACTACAATGAGCAGTTCTTC. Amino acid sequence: CASSQVPTSGYYNEQFF.